This T cell receptor beta chain was retrieved from a study of T cell responses to AZD1222 COVID-19 vaccine. CDR3 size: 19 residues. This table comes from immunoSEQ multiplex PCR, and its TCRdb copy is limited to in-frame clones, with some not included. This table holds some 140,000 clones, around 90% found once. Material: peripheral blood, obtained on day 0 of AZD1222 vaccination. The origin of this receptor is an adult in good health. This sequence joins TRBV21-1 and TRBJ1-5; the listed D gene, TRBD1, was not tested against the DNA. TRBV21-1 is given as a pseudogene. Written as DNA, the CDR3 is TGTGCCAGCAGCAAATGGAATCCTCAGGACAGCGACGGCAATCAGCCCCAGCATTTT. As protein: CASSKWNPQDSDGNQPQHF.